Below, 9 T cell receptor beta chains from the same sample are listed, as sequenced in a study of T cell repertoires in ileal Crohn's disease. Time point denoted: neoterminal ileum biopsy at postoperative endoscopy, about 6 months after surgery. Produced via immunoSEQ multiplex PCR; TCRdb's table is partial and in-frame only. The sample has around 8,900 clones; roughly 80% are singletons. Source material: ileal tissue. These receptors were collected from an adult with Crohn's disease.

The V call is TRBV4-1, the J call TRBJ2-5; 8 bases are a match to TRBD2. V shed 0 bases, J shed 5 bases, and the junction held 11 bases outside the gene matches. The CDR3 has 17 amino acids. From germline, CDR1 is MGHRA and CDR2 YSYEKL. CDR3 in amino acids: CASSQDSGTRKTETQYF. DNA of the CDR3: TGCGCCAGCAGCCAAGATAGCGGGACACGTAAAACGGAGACCCAGTACTTC.

This rearrangement joins TRBV30 to TRBJ1-1, with a tentative D call TRBD1 (6 bases). Germline V gene sequence: CDR1 GTSNPN, CDR2 SVGIG (reference sequence). The CDR3 consists of 13 residues. V lost 3 bases to trimming and J lost 1 base, with 9 bases between them. CDR3 nucleotides: TGTGCCTGGAGGGCACAGGGGAACACTGAAGCTTTCTTT. Amino acids: CAWRAQGNTEAFF.

Concerning this clone: At one end, the junction sequence differs from germline, possibly due to a read error. The rearrangement joins TRBV20-1 to TRBJ1-2, with 8 nucleotides matching TRBD1. The CDR3 is 11 amino acids. In germline, CDR1 is DFQATT, CDR2 SNEGSKA (reference sequence). The CDR3: CSARDQGANGF. Here the CDR3 DNA reads TGCAGTGCTAGAGATCAGGGGGCAAACGGCTTC.

This clone showed up just once. The chain carries TRBV6-1 and TRBJ1-2; 11 bases line up with TRBD1. J was trimmed by 8 bases and V by 4 bases; bases with no gene match: 12. Germline V gives CDR1 MNHNS, CDR2 SASEGT. The CDR3 spans 16 residues. The CDR3 loop is CASSAPRGQGAKGYTF. Written as DNA, the CDR3 is TGTGCCAGCAGTGCCCCACGCGGACAGGGGGCGAAAGGCTACACCTTC.

The chain has TRBV7-9 and TRBJ2-1; a possible D gene is TRBD2 (6 bases). CDR3 size: 15 residues. Trimming left V 0 bases short and J 3 bases short, with 9 bases between. Germline CDR1 reads SEHNR; CDR2 reads FQNEAQ (reference sequence). CDR3 coding DNA: TGTGCCAGCAGCTTAGCCGGGACTTACTACAATGAGCAGTTCTTC. Protein sequence: CASSLAGTYYNEQFF.

The chain is built from TRBV7-9 and TRBJ2-5; D is unresolved. Trimming removed 5 bases at V and 0 bases at J, with 10 bases between. The germline V gene has CDR1 SEHNR and CDR2 FQNEAQ (reference sequence). This CDR3 spans 14 amino acids. The DNA for the CDR3 is TGTGCCAGCAGCCTCCCGGTGTACCAAGAGACCCAGTACTTC. Protein: CASSLPVYQETQYF.

The chain employs TRBV7-2 and TRBJ1-5, with D tentatively TRBD1 (5 bases). V shed 1 base and J shed 3 bases, with 7 bases lying between them. CDR1 and CDR2 from the germline V gene are SGHTA and FQGNSA. The CDR3 covers 14 residues. CDR3 sequence: CASSLGQLNQPQHF. The CDR3 DNA is TGTGCCAGCAGCTTAGGACAGCTCAATCAGCCCCAGCATTTT.

This chain connects TRBV21-1 to TRBJ2-5; whether TRBD2, the table's D call, matches the DNA was not checked. TRBV21-1 is an annotated pseudogene. The CDR3 has 15 residues. The CDR3 sequence: CASSTQKDGGETQYF. Here the CDR3 DNA reads TGTGCCAGCAGCACCCAGAAAGACGGAGGAGAGACCCAGTACTTC.

This rearrangement joins TRBV11-2 to TRBJ1-1, with TRBD1 identical over 11 bases. Germline trimming cut 4 bases from V and 5 bases from J; bases unmatched to any gene: 9. CDR1 is SGHAT, CDR2 FQNNGV, per germline. The length of the CDR3 is 16 residues. The chain's CDR3 is CASSSGGQGVRTEAFF. CDR3 DNA: TGTGCCAGCAGCTCGGGGGGACAGGGGGTAAGAACTGAAGCTTTCTTT. Using reference TRBV11-2 and TRBJ1-1 for the parts outside the CDR3, the full variable domain is EAGVAQSPRYKIIEKRQSVAFWCNPISGHATLYWYQQILGQGPKLLIQFQNNGVVDDSQLPKDRFSAERLKGVDSTLKIQPAKLEDSAVYLCASSSGGQGVRTEAFFGQGTRLTVV.